This entry features one T cell receptor beta chain sequence. The target antigen is unknown. This entry comes from a study of T-cell memory formation after mild COVID-19. Study-wide context: TCR clusters were mostly confined to one donor each.

Whole-study results and caveats: Day 15 to 85 contracting clones showed balanced CD4/CD8; day 15 to 37 expanders favored CD4+.

TCRdb re-derived calls from the 5' RACE reads in MiXCR, one entry per CDR3 protein. Among about 620,000 distinct CDR3 sequences, roughly 18% were seen once, and the ten largest hold 12%. Trimming took 0 bases from V and 0 from J, leaving 9 bases between them. The CDR3 runs to 15 residues. Germline CDR1 is LGHNA and CDR2 is YNFKEQ. The chain is built from TRBV4-2 and TRBJ2-7; no clear D gene. Specimen: PBMCs or a T cell subset sorted from them (not recorded which). The TCR was taken from an adult woman who had mild COVID-19 (a few samples of this study predate the infection). Cell type and time point are not known. The CDR3 coding sequence is TGTGCCAGCAGCCAAGATAAAGGCAGCTCCTACGAGCAGTACTTC. It specifies CASSQDKGSSYEQYF.